This record looks at one TCR beta chain sequence and its context. The antigen it recognizes is unknown. Base qualities are not recorded, but no much larger clone differs from it by a single base. Trimming costs V 2 bases and J 7 bases, and their ends lie 17 bases apart. CDR1 and CDR2 are drawn from the germline V gene: MNHEY, SVGAGI. The CDR3 runs 16 residues from the cysteine to the phenylalanine. CDR3 DNA only is kept here, 48 bases in frame from base 1. The data derive from a study of radiation and T cells in renal cell carcinoma (TCRdb year 2020). In terms of the full investigation: In total, approximately 53 samples underwent TCR beta sequencing: approximately 26 tumors plus 27 peripheral blood samples. Across all 50 or so samples, 4,016,671 unique CDR3 nucleotide sequences, encoding roughly 3 million unique CDR3 amino acid sequences, were identified.

The intended sense of this specimen's time point label: tumor resected at nephrectomy. The label giving this sample's treatment or condition can be read as: treatment-naive control, cytoreductive nephrectomy. Control tumors were obtained from treatment-naive renal cell carcinoma patients in whom cytoreductive nephrectomy was performed without prior radiation. Renal cell carcinoma with clear cell pathology was present in all patients. The control tumors used for TCR sequencing were from a few females and 11 to 12 males, were resected between the early 2010s and the mid-2010s, and had a median patient age of approximately 57 years (range about 40 to 85). Tumors were dissociated mechanically, digested with collagenase/hyaluronidase at 37 degrees C, processed in gentleMACS C tubes, and stored in liquid nitrogen. Genomic DNA for TCR sequencing was prepared using the QIAamp DNA Blood Mini Kit (Qiagen). The analyses included just those samples that passed every quality control check.

The full study reports these points: Intratumoral heterogeneity went uncaptured because the only tumor material available was small regions of 0.95 to 1 g. TCR clonality was higher in irradiated tumors than in controls, as the top 100 clonotypes made up an average of approximately 54% of the repertoire in irradiated tumors compared with 43% in nephrectomy-only tumors. With a single-armed trial design, the study had no way to address how radiation dose or scheduling affects the TCR repertoire. Irradiated tumors contained more dominant CDR3 motifs, and these motifs occupied a larger share of the repertoire than in control tumors.

TCR beta libraries were generated from genomic DNA with the immunoSEQ kit, following the manufacturer's recommendations. To prepare libraries, a first multiplex PCR with proprietary primers was run, followed by a second PCR that added unique barcodes, and a bead cleanup was done after each round. A positive control reaction and a negative control reaction, both provided in the kit, were run with every batch of samples. The final libraries underwent checking on an Agilent 4200 TapeStation D1000 ScreenTape, volumetric pooling, and quantification by qPCR. Sequencing ran on an Illumina NextSeq500 with a MidOutput 150-cycle cartridge, using 156 Read1 and 15 Index1 cycles with kit custom primers. The pooled library was loaded at roughly 1 pM with about 18% PhiX control spiked in. The authors processed their data as follows. Vendor-processed data were analyzed in R, with a clonotype defined as all T cells sharing the same CDR3 nucleotide sequence. For clone abundance analyses, frequencies were normalized to the 10,000 most abundant clones per sample. Before analysis, public T cell clones were removed, and these numbered fewer than six per sample on average. The dominant motif analysis was done with ImmunoMap using the PAM10 matrix, a gap penalty of 30, and a homology threshold of 0.3, and motifs with a cumulative frequency of at least 0.01 were considered dominant. The clones in this table, taken by TCRdb from immuneACCESS, are in-frame only. Not every clone is retained; where verified, under half of the shortfall comes from an unresolved V gene, and the cause of the rest is unknown. That table furnishes V, J and clone size, whereas the DNA furnished D and trimming. Across this sample there are some 21,000 clones, with less than 55% seen only once. About 20% of the sample goes to the ten largest clones.

The chain couples TRBV6-5 to TRBJ2-2; the D gene is perhaps TRBD1, from 6 matching bases. Sequenced here: tumor tissue, sampled from a patient whose treatment was nephrectomy without radiotherapy. This TCR was sampled from a human donor with renal cell carcinoma. DNA sequence: TGTGCCAGCAGTTACCAGGGGTTAGCGAGAGGCGGGGAGCTGTTTTTT. It specifies CASSYQGLARGGELFF.